Listed here are 19 T cell receptor beta chains from one sample, sequenced in a study of Graves' ophthalmopathy and Graves' hyperthyroidism. Using RNA transcripts, the TCR beta CDR3 regions were amplified. Second-round multiplex PCR came after a first-round RT-PCR that employed HTBI primers. TCRdb called the multiplex PCR reads again in MiXCR, with one record for every CDR3 protein. The sample has around 470,000 distinct CDR3 sequences, approximately 15% seen once. The material sequenced was blood. Receptors originate from a woman aged 30 to 39 with Graves' ophthalmopathy.

This chain uses TRBV7-8 with TRBJ2-2; D is perhaps TRBD2 (5 bases). CDR1 and CDR2 (germline): SGHVS, FQNEAQ. The germline V and J ends were trimmed by 4 bases and 7 bases, with 10 bases remaining between them. CDR3 length: 13 residues. The CDR3 region has the DNA TGTGCCAGCAGCTGGACTTATGACGGGGAGCTGTTTTTT. Translated, it gives CASSWTYDGELFF. The variable domain in full, with the rest retrieved from reference TRBV7-8 and TRBJ2-2, is GAGVSQSPRYKVAKRGQDVALRCDPISGHVSLFWYQQALGQGPEFLTYFQNEAQLDKSGLPSDRFFAERPEGSVSTLKIQRTQQEDSAVYLCASSWTYDGELFFGEGSRLTVL.

This chain joins TRBV27 and TRBJ2-7; no clear D gene. CDR1 is MNHEY and CDR2 is SMNVEV in the germline V gene (reference sequence). The CDR3 covers 10 residues. V lost 6 bases to trimming and J lost 7 bases, with 7 bases between them. Here the CDR3 reads CASRSLEQYF. CDR3 sequence (DNA): TGTGCCAGCAGGTCCCTAGAGCAGTACTTC.

This clonotype showed up many times. This chain joins TRBV6-5 and TRBJ1-2, with a possible D match to TRBD1 (5 bases). CDR1 is MNHEY and CDR2 is SVGAGI in the germline V gene. The CDR3 length is 12 residues. Trimming took 1 base from V and 6 from J, leaving 6 bases between them. CDR3 region: CASSYLGDGYTF. The CDR3 bases are TGTGCCAGCAGTTACTTGGGGGATGGCTACACCTTC.

This clonotype was recorded at least ten times. A much larger clonotype is one base distant, so this may be a read error. The chain has TRBV12-3 or TRBV12-4 and TRBJ2-2; maybe TRBD2 (6 bases). The CDR3 extends over 14 amino acids. The CDR3 region is CASSLGAGTGEPFF. Here the CDR3 DNA reads TGTGCCAGCAGTTTAGGTGCGGGAACCGGGGAGCCGTTTTTT.

In its sample, this clonotype was seen many times. The gene calls are TRBV7-9 and TRBJ2-5; 7 bases are shared with TRBD2. The V gene's germline CDR1 is SEHNR and CDR2 FQNEAQ (reference sequence). The V and J ends lost 7 bases and 4 bases, in that order; junction bases with no gene match: 9. This CDR3 contains 14 residues. This chain's CDR3 is CASTTGGPVETQYF. The CDR3 nucleotides are TGTGCCAGCACCACGGGGGGACCCGTAGAGACCCAGTACTTC.

This clonotype was detected ten times or more. V is TRBV2 and J is TRBJ2-7; a possible D gene is TRBD2 (5 bases). The CDR3 runs 13 residues. CDR1 is SNHLY and CDR2 is FYNNEI in the germline V gene. With 7 bases removed from V and 0 bases from J, the gap between germline ends came to 10 bases. CDR3 protein: CASNGRDSYEQYF. The CDR3 region has the DNA TGTGCCAGCAACGGACGGGACTCCTACGAGCAGTACTTC.

The chain uses TRBV7-2 and TRBJ1-5; 9 bases agree with TRBD1. This CDR3 is built from 15 residues. Per the germline V gene, CDR1 is SGHTA and CDR2 is FQGNSA. The trim removed 3 bases at V and 6 bases at J, leaving 6 bases unmatched. As DNA, the CDR3 is TGTGCCAGCAGCTTCGGACAGGGGAGTGGTCAGCCCCAGCATTTT. It yields the protein CASSFGQGSGQPQHF.

Ten or more counts support this clonotype. The CDR3 DNA follows: TGTGCCAGCAGTGGGACTAGCGGGAGGAGAGAGACCCAGTACTTC. Its translation: CASSGTSGRRETQYF. The chain uses TRBV6-1 and TRBJ2-5, with 14 bases identical to TRBD2. Germline CDR1 is MNHNS and CDR2 is SASEGT. This CDR3 is built from 15 residues. Germline trimming cut 4 bases from V and 4 bases from J; bases unmatched to any gene: 2.

This clonotype was found many times. The chain joins TRBV6-4 to TRBJ1-2; 7 bases align to TRBD1. Trimming removed 0 bases from V and 6 bases from J; junction bases left unmatched: 7. CDR3 size: 15 residues. CDR1 and CDR2 (germline): MRHNA, SNTAGT. CDR3 residues: CASSDSSGTGDGYTF. CDR3 DNA sequence: TGTGCCAGCAGTGACTCGTCGGGCACAGGGGATGGCTACACCTTC.

CDR3 amino acids: CASSLGDTIYF. The CDR3 DNA sequence: TGTGCCAGCAGTTTAGGGGACACCATATATTTT. The chain carries TRBV28 and TRBJ1-3; D is ambiguous. The CDR3 covers 11 residues. CDR1 and CDR2 from the germline V gene are MDHEN and SYDVKM. V was clipped by 2 bases and J by 8 bases, with 4 bases between them.

This clonotype was seen at least ten times. The V and J genes are TRBV27 and TRBJ2-7, with 7 bases aligning to TRBD1. From germline, CDR1 is MNHEY and CDR2 SMNVEV (reference sequence). V was clipped by 4 bases and J by 6 bases; unmatched bases: 9. The CDR3 totals 14 residues. CDR3 nucleotide sequence: TGTGCCAGCAGTTCCCTCCGGGACAGTCCCGAGCAGTACTTC. As protein: CASSSLRDSPEQYF.

This sequence joins TRBV7-2 and TRBJ2-5, with D possibly TRBD1 on 6 matching bases. This CDR3 has 16 residues. The germline CDR1 and CDR2 sequences are SGHTA and FQGNSA. V was pared by 5 bases and J by 2 bases, with 18 bases between. CDR3 residues: CASSPGVARGQETQYF. As DNA, the CDR3 is TGTGCCAGCAGCCCTGGGGTAGCGAGGGGGCAAGAGACCCAGTACTTC.

Many counts were recorded for this clonotype. This chain links TRBV20-1 with TRBJ1-1; 8 bases line up with TRBD1. Germline CDR1 DFQATT, CDR2 SNEGSKA (reference sequence). J gave up 3 bases and V 5 bases, and 8 bases lay outside the gene matches. The CDR3 sequence is 14 residues long. The CDR3 protein is CSAPRTGLHTEAFF. For the CDR3, the DNA is TGCAGTGCTCCAAGGACAGGGCTGCACACTGAAGCTTTCTTT.

This clonotype was detected many times. This rearrangement joins TRBV29-1 to TRBJ1-2; unclear D gene. With 3 bases removed from V and 4 bases from J, the gap between germline ends came to 3 bases. There are 10 residues in the CDR3. The V gene's germline CDR1 is SQVTM and CDR2 ANQGSEA. CDR3 loop: CSVEAYGYTF. The CDR3 DNA reads as TGCAGCGTTGAGGCCTATGGCTACACCTTC.

This clonotype was seen only a few times. The chain recombines TRBV9 with TRBJ1-2, with 7 bases matching TRBD1. The CDR3 is 13 residues long. Trimming took 3 bases from V and 3 from J; bases not matched to a gene: 2. From germline, CDR1 is SGDLS and CDR2 YYNGEE. CDR3 region: CASSEGTDYGYTF. The CDR3 bases are TGTGCCAGCAGCGAGGGGACAGACTATGGCTACACCTTC.

This clonotype was found many times. J is TRBJ1-1 and V is TRBV6-5, with D maybe TRBD1 (5 bases). V shed 7 bases and J shed 1 base, with 13 bases lying between them. The CDR3 is 14 amino acids. The V gene's germline CDR1 is MNHEY and CDR2 SVGAGI. CDR3: CASTKKTENTEAFF. The CDR3 nucleotides are TGTGCCAGCACTAAAAAGACAGAGAACACTGAAGCTTTCTTT.

This clonotype was seen many times. This chain uses TRBV6-2 or TRBV6-3 with TRBJ1-6; D remains unclear. Trimming pared 0 bases from V and 8 bases from J, leaving 5 bases between. The CDR3 contains 13 residues. Germline lookup yields CDR1 MNHEY and CDR2 SVGEGT. The CDR3 nucleotides are TGTGCCAGCAGTTACTCGTTTTATTCACCCCTCCACTTT. The encoded protein is CASSYSFYSPLHF.

This clonotype has a count of ten or more. The CDR3 loop is CASSFLAGVNYEQYF. CDR3 bases: TGCGCCAGCAGTTTTCTAGCGGGAGTTAACTACGAGCAGTACTTC. The chain is built from TRBV5-1 and TRBJ2-7, with 10 positions matching TRBD2. With 5 bases clipped from V and 3 bases from J, the junction kept 8 bases outside the gene matches. CDR1 and CDR2 (germline): SGHRS, YFSETQ. The CDR3 is 15 amino acids. Complete variable domain (other parts from reference TRBV5-1 and TRBJ2-7): KAGVTQTPRYLIKTRGQQVTLSCSPISGHRSVSWYQQTPGQGLQFLFEYFSETQRNKGNFPGRFSGRQFSNSRSEMNVSTLELGDSALYLCASSFLAGVNYEQYFGPGTRLTVT.

At least ten counts were recorded for this clonotype. A much larger clonotype is one base distant, so this may be a read error. This chain connects TRBV19 to TRBJ1-2; no definite D call. The CDR3 runs to 17 residues. Germline CDR1 is LNHDA and CDR2 is SQIVND (reference sequence). CDR3 region: CASSIDPEGIENYGHTF. In DNA form, the CDR3 reads TGTGCCAGTAGTATTGATCCCGAGGGCATCGAGAACTATGGCCACACCTTC.